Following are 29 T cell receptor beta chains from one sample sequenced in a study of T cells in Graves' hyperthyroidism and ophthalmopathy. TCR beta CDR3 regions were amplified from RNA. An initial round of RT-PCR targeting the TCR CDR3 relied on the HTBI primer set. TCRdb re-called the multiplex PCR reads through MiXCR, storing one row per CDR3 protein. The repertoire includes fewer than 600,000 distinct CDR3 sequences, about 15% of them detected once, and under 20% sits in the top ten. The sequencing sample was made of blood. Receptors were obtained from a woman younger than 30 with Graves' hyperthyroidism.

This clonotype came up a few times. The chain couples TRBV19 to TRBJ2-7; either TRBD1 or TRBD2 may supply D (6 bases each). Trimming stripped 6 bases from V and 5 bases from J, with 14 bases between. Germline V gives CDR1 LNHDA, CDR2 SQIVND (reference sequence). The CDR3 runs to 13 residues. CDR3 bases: TGTGCCAGTAGACAGGGACTCGTCGACGAGCAGTACTTC. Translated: CASRQGLVDEQYF. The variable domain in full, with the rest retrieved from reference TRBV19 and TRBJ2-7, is DGGITQSPKYLFRKEGQNVTLSCEQNLNHDAMYWYRQDPGQGLRLIYYSQIVNDFQKGDIAEGYSVSREKKESFPLTVTSAQKNPTAFYLCASRQGLVDEQYFGPGTRLTVT.

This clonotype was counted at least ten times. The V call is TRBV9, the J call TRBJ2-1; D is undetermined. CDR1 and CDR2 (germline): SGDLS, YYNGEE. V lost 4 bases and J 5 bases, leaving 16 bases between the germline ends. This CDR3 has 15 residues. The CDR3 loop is CASSPDGRRDNEQFF. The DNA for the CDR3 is TGTGCCAGCAGCCCCGACGGCCGCCGAGACAATGAGCAGTTCTTC.

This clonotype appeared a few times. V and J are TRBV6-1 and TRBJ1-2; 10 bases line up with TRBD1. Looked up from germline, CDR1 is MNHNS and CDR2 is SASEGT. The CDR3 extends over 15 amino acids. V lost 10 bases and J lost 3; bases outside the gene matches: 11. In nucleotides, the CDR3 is TGTGCCACCCTGGGGGGACAGGGGTTACACTATGGCTACACCTTC. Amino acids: CATLGGQGLHYGYTF.

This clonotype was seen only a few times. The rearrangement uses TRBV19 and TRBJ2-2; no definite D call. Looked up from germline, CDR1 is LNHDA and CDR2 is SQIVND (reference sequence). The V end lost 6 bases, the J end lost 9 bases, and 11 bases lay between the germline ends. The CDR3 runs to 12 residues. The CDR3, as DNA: TGTGCCAGTAGGACACCGGGCCGGGAGCTGTTTTTT. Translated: CASRTPGRELFF.

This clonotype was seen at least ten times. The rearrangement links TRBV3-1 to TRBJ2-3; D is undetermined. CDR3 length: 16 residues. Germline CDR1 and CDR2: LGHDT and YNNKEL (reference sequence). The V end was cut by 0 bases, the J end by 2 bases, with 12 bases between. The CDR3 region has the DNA TGTGCCAGCAGCCAAGATATAAGCGCCACCACAGATACGCAGTATTTT. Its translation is CASSQDISATTDTQYF.

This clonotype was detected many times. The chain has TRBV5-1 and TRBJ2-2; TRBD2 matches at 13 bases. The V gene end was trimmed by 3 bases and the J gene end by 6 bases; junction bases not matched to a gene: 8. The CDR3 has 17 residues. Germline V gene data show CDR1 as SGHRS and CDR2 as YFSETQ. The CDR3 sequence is CASSSFIGLAGAGELFF. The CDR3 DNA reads TGCGCCAGCAGCTCCTTCATCGGACTAGCGGGAGCCGGGGAGCTGTTTTTT.

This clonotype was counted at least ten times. The CDR3 DNA is TGCGCCAGCAGCTTGAGGAGCTCTGGGGCCAACGTCCTGACTTTC. This translates into CASSLRSSGANVLTF. The chain links TRBV5-1 to TRBJ2-6, with D hard to call. This CDR3 is 15 amino acids long. V lost 1 base and J lost 0, with 5 bases in between. Germline CDR1 reads SGHRS; CDR2 reads YFSETQ.

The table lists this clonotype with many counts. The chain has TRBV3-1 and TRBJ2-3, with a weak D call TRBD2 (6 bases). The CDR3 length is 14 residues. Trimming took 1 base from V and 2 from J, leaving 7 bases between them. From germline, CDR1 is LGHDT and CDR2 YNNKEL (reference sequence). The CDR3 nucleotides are TGTGCCAGCAGCCAAGGGAGGGACACAGATACGCAGTATTTT. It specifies CASSQGRDTDTQYF.

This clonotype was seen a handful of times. The CDR3 spells CASSYQLASGNEQFF. The CDR3 bases are TGTGCCAGCAGTTACCAGTTGGCTAGCGGAAATGAGCAGTTCTTC. The genes are TRBV6-2 or TRBV6-3 and TRBJ2-1; 7 bases fit TRBD2. The CDR3 length is 15 residues. Looked up from germline, CDR1 is MNHEY and CDR2 is SVGEGT. The trim removed 2 bases at V and 7 bases at J, leaving 8 bases unmatched.

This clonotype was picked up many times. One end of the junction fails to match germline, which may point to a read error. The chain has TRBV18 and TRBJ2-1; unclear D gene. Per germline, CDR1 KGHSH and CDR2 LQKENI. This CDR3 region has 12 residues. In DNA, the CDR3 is TGTGCCAGCTCACCCTCCAACAATGAGCAGTTCTTC. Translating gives CASSPSNNEQFF. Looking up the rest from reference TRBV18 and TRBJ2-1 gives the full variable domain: NAGVMQNPRHLVRRRGQEARLRCSPMKGHSHVYWYRQLPEEGLKFMVYLQKENIIDESGMPKERFSAEFPKEGPSILRIQQVVRGDSAAYFCASSPSNNEQFFGPGTRLTVL.

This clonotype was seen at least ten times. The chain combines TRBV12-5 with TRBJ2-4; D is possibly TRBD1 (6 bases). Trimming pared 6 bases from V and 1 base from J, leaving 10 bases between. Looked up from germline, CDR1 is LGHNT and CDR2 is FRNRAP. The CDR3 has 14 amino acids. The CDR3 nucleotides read TGTGCTAGTGGACGACAGGAGGCCAAAAACATTCAGTACTTC. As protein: CASGRQEAKNIQYF.

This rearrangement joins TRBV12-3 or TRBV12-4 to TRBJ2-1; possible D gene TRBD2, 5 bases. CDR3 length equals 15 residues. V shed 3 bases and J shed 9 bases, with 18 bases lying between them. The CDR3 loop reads CASSFLAGLTTEQFF. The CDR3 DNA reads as TGTGCCAGCAGTTTTCTGGCGGGCCTCACCACTGAGCAGTTCTTC.

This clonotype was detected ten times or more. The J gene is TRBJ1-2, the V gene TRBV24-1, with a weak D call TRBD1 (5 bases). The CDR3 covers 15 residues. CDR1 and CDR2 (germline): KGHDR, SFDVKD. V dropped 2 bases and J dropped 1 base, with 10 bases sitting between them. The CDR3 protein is CATSDSRDHNYGYTF. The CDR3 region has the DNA TGTGCCACCAGTGATTCCAGGGACCATAACTATGGCTACACCTTC.

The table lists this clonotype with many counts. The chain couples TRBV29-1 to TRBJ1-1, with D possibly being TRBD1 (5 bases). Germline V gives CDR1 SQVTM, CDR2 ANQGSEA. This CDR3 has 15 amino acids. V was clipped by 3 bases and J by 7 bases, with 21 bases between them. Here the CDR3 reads CSVENWTDKRGEAFF. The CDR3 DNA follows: TGCAGCGTTGAGAATTGGACGGACAAAAGGGGTGAAGCTTTCTTT.

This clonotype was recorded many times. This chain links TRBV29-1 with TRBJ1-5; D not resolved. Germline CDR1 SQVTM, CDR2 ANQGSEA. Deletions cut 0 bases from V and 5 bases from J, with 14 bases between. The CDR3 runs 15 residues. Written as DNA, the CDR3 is TGCAGCGTTGAAGATCCGGGCGATCTGGATCAGCCCCAGCATTTT. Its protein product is CSVEDPGDLDQPQHF.

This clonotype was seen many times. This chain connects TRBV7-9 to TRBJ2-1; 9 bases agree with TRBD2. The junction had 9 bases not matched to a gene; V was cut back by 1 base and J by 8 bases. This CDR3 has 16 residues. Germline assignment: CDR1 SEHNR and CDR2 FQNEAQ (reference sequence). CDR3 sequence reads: CASSLGQREARYEQFF. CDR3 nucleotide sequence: TGTGCCAGCAGCTTAGGTCAGCGGGAGGCTCGCTATGAGCAGTTCTTC. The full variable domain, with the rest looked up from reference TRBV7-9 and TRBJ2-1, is DTGVSQNPRHKITKRGQNVTFRCDPISEHNRLYWYRQTLGQGPEFLTYFQNEAQLEKSRLLSDRFSAERPKGSFSTLEIQRTEQGDSAMYLCASSLGQREARYEQFFGPGTRLTVL.

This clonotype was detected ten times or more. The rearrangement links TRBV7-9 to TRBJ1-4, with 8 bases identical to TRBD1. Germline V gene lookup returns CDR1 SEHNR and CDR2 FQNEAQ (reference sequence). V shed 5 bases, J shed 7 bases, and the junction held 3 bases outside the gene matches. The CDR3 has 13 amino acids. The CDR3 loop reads CASSQQGVEKLFF. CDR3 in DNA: TGTGCCAGCAGCCAACAGGGGGTTGAAAAACTGTTTTTT.

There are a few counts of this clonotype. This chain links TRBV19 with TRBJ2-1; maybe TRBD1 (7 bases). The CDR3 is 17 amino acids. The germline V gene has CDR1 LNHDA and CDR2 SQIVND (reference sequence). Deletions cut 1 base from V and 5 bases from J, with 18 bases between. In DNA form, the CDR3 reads TGTGCCAGTAGTATAGCCAGGGGGGCCCGTGCTGACAATGAGCAGTTCTTC. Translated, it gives CASSIARGARADNEQFF.

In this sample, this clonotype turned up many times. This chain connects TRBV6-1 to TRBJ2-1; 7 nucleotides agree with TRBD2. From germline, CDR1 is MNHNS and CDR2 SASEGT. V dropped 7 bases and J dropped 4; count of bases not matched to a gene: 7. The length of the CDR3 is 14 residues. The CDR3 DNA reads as TGTGCCAGCATGGGGGGGACTGGATACAATGAGCAGTTCTTC. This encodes CASMGGTGYNEQFF.

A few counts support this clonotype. The CDR3 sequence: CASSPRFSSGNTIYF. The CDR3 DNA sequence: TGTGCCAGCAGCCCCCGGTTCAGCTCTGGAAACACCATATATTTT. The chain carries TRBV9 and TRBJ1-3; no clear D. Trimming left V 4 bases short and J 0 bases short, with 11 bases between. The CDR3 extends over 15 amino acids. Germline V gene data show CDR1 as SGDLS and CDR2 as YYNGEE.

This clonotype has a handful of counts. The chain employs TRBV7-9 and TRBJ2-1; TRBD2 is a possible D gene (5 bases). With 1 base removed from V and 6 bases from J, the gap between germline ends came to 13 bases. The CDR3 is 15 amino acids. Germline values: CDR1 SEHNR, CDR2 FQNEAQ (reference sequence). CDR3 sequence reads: CASSLVASQLNEQFF. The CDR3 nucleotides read TGTGCCAGCAGCTTAGTAGCGTCGCAGCTCAATGAGCAGTTCTTC.

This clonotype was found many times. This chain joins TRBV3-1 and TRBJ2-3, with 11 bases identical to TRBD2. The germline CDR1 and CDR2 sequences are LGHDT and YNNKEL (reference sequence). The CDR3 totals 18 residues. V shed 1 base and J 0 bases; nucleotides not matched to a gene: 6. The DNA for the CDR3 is TGTGCCAGCAGCCAAGGGCGACTAGCGGGATCCAGCACAGATACGCAGTATTTT. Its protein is CASSQGRLAGSSTDTQYF.

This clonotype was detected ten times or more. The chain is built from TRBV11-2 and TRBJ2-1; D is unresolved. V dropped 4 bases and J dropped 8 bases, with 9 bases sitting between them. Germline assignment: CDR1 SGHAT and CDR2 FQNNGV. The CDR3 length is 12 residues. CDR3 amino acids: CASSWSVHEQFF. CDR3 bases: TGTGCCAGCAGCTGGTCCGTCCATGAGCAGTTCTTC. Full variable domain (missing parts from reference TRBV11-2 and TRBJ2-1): EAGVAQSPRYKIIEKRQSVAFWCNPISGHATLYWYQQILGQGPKLLIQFQNNGVVDDSQLPKDRFSAERLKGVDSTLKIQPAKLEDSAVYLCASSWSVHEQFFGPGTRLTVL.

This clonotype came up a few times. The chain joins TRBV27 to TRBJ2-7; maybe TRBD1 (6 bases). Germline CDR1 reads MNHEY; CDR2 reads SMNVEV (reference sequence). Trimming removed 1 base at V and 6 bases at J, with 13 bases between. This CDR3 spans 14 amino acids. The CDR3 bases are TGTGCCAGCAGTTTATGGGGGCGCGACCCCGAGCAGTACTTC. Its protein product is CASSLWGRDPEQYF.

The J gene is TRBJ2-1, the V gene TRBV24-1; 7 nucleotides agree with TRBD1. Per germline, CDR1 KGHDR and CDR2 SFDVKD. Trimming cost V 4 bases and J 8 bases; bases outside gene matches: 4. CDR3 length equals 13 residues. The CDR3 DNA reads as TGTGCCACCAGTGAGAATACAGGGGATGAGCAGTTCTTC. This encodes CATSENTGDEQFF.

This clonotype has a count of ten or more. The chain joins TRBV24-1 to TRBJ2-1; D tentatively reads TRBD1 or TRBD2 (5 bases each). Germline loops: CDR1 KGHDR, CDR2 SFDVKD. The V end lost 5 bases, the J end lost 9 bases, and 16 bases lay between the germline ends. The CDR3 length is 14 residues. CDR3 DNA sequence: TGTGCCACCAGTGCCTACAGCCCTGGGGGTGAGCAGTTCTTC. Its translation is CATSAYSPGGEQFF.

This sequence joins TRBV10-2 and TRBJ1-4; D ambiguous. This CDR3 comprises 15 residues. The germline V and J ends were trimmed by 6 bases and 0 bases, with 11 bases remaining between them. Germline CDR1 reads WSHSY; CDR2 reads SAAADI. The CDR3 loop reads CASSGGGPTNEKLFF. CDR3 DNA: TGCGCCAGCAGCGGTGGCGGCCCAACTAATGAAAAACTGTTTTTT.

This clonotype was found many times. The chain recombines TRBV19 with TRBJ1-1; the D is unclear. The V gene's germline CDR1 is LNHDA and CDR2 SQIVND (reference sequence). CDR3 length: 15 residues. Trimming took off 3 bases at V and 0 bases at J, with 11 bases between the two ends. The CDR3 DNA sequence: TGTGCCAGTAGTATCGTTCGGGCGATGAACACTGAAGCTTTCTTT. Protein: CASSIVRAMNTEAFF.

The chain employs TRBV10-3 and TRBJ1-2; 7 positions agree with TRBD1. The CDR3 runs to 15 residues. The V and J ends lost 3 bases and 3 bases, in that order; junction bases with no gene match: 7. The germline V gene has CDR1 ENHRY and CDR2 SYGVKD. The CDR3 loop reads CAISETAGTDYGYTF. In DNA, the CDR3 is TGTGCCATCAGTGAAACGGCCGGGACAGACTATGGCTACACCTTC.